This T cell receptor (beta chain) was documented in a study of T cell repertoires in cytomegalovirus infection. TCRdb analysed the reads with MiXCR anew, one entry per CDR3 protein. The table records more than 500,000 distinct CDR3 sequences, approximately 15% of them present only once. V lost 0 bases to trimming and J lost 6 bases, with 9 bases between them. CDR3 length: 13 amino acids. Germline V CDR1 and CDR2: SGDLS, YYNGEE. The V and J genes are TRBV9 and TRBJ1-1; TRBD1 is a possible D gene (6 bases). Sequenced: CD8+ T cells from PBMCs. The source of this sequence is a human donor in good health (CMV status not recorded). Some clones in this sample may be carry-over from other donors' samples. CDR3 in DNA: TGTGCCAGCAGCGTAGGAGGGGGGGCTGAAGCTTTCTTT. The encoded protein is CASSVGGGAEAFF.